This entry concerns a single T cell receptor (beta chain). What it binds is unknown. In germline, CDR1 is SGDLS, CDR2 YYNGEE. Deletions cut 3 bases from V and 2 bases from J, with 9 bases between. CDR3 size: 13 residues. Sequencing was performed with immunoSEQ multiplex PCR; in TCRdb, only in-frame clones are kept and a portion is missing. The sample records around 19,000 clones, about four fifths being singletons. The source of the sample is a study of OX40 agonist ivuxolimab in advanced cancers. Study-level points and caveats: Within 6 weeks, CD4+ and CD8+ blood T cells expanded clonally at 0.1 to 3.0 mg/kg.

The sample consisted of CD4+ or CD8+ T cells sorted from blood, taken in a trial of the OX40 agonist ivuxolimab. The J gene is TRBJ2-7, the V gene TRBV9; D is perhaps TRBD2 (6 bases). The clonotype was recovered from an adult with an advanced solid tumor such as melanoma, head and neck, liver or kidney cancer. In DNA, the CDR3 is TGTGCCAGCAGCGGCGGGGTTCCCTACGAGCAGTACTTC. The encoded protein is CASSGGVPYEQYF.